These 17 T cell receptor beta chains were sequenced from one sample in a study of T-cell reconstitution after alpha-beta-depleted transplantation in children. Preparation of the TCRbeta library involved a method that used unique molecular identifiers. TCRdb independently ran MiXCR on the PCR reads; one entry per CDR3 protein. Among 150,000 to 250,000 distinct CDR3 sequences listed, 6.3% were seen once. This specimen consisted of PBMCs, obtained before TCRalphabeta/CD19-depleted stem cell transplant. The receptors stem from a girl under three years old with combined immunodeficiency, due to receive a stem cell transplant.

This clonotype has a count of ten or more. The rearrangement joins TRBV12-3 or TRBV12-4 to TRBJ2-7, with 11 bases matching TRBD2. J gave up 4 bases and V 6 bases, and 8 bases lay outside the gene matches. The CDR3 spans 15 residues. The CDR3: CASRQTSGSLYEQYF. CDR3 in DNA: TGTGCCAGCAGGCAAACTAGCGGGAGTCTGTACGAGCAGTACTTC.

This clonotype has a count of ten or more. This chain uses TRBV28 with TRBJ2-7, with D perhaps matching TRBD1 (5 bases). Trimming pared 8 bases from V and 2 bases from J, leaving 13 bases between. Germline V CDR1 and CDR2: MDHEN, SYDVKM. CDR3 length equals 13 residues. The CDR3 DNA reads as TGTGCCAGCCAAACGGACACGACCTACGAGCAGTACTTC. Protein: CASQTDTTYEQYF.

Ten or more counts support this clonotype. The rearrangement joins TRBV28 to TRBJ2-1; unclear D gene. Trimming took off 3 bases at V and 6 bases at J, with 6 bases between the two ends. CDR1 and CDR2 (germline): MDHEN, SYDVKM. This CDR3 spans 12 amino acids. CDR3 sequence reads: CASSFVGNEQFF. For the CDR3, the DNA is TGTGCCAGCAGTTTCGTGGGCAATGAGCAGTTCTTC.

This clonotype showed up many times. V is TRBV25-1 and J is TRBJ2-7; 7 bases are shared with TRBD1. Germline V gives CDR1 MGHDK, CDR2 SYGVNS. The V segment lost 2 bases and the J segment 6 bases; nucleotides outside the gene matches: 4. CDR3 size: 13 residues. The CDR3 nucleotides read TGTGCCAGCAGTGAAGGAACAGGGGTCGAGCAGTACTTC. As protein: CASSEGTGVEQYF.

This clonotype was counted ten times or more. The CDR3 nucleotides are TGTGCCAGCAGCGGACCATTCCGGGAGGGGATTGTGTGTGAGCAGTTCTTC. Translation: CASSGPFREGIVCEQFF. This chain links TRBV7-8 with TRBJ2-1; 8 bases are a match to TRBD2. Looked up from germline, CDR1 is SGHVS and CDR2 is FQNEAQ. CDR3 length: 17 residues. J lost 9 bases, V lost 5 bases, and 18 bases had no gene match. Complete variable domain (other parts from reference TRBV7-8 and TRBJ2-1): GAGVSQSPRYKVAKRGQDVALRCDPISGHVSLFWYQQALGQGPEFLTYFQNEAQLDKSGLPSDRFFAERPEGSVSTLKIQRTQQEDSAVYLCASSGPFREGIVCEQFFGPGTRLTVL.

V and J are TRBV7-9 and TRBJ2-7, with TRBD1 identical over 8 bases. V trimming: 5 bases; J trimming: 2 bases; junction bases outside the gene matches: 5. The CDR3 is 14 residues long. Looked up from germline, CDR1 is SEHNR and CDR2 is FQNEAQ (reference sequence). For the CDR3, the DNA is TGTGCCAGCAGCGGCGGGACAGGCCCCTACGAGCAGTACTTC. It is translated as CASSGGTGPYEQYF. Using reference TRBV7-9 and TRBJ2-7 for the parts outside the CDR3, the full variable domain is DTGVSQNPRHKITKRGQNVTFRCDPISEHNRLYWYRQTLGQGPEFLTYFQNEAQLEKSRLLSDRFSAERPKGSFSTLEIQRTEQGDSAMYLCASSGGTGPYEQYFGPGTRLTVT.

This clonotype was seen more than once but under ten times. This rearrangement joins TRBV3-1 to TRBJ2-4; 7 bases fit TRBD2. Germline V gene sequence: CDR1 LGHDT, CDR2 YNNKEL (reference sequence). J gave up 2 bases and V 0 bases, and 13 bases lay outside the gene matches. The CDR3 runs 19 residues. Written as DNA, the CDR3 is TGTGCCAGCAGCCAAGATTGGCCCTCTTGGCGGGGGACCAAAAACATTCAGTACTTC. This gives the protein CASSQDWPSWRGTKNIQYF.

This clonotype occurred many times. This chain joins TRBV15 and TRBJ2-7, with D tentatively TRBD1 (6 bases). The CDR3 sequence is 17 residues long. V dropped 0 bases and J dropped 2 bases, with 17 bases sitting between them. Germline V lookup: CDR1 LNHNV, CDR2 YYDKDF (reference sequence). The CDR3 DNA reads TGTGCCACCAGCAGAGAGGTCTTGGGGACAACTCCCTACGAGCAGTACTTC. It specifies CATSREVLGTTPYEQYF.

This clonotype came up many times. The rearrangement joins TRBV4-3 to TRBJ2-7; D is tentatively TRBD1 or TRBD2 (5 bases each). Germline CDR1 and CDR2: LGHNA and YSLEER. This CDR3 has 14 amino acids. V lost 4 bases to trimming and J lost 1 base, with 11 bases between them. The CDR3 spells CASSPGTASYEQYF. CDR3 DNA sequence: TGCGCCAGCAGCCCCGGGACCGCTTCCTACGAGCAGTACTTC.

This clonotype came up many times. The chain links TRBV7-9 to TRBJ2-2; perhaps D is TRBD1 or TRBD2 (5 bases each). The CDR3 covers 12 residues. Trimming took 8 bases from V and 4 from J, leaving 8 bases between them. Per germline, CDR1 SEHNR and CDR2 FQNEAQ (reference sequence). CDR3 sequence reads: CASHGTTGELFF. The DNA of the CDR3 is TGTGCCAGCCACGGGACCACCGGGGAGCTGTTTTTT.

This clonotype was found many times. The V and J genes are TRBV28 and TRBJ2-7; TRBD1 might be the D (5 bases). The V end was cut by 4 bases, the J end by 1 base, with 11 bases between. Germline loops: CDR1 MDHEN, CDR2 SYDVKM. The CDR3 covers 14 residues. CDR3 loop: CASSSQGPSYEQYF. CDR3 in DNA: TGTGCCAGCAGTTCGCAGGGTCCGTCCTACGAGCAGTACTTC.

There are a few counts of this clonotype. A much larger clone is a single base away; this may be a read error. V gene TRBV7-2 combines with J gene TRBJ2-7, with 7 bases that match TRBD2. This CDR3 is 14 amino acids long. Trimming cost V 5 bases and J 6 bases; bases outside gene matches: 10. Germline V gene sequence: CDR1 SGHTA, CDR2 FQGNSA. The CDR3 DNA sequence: TGTGCCAGCAGCAAACGACTAGCAACCTGCGAGCAGTACTTC. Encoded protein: CASSKRLATCEQYF.

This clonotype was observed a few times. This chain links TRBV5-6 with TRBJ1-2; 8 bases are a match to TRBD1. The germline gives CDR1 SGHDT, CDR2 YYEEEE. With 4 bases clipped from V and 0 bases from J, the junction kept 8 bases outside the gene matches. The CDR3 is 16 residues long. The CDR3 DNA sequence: TGTGCCAGCAGCCTGTTGACAGGGGAGGCTAACTATGGCTACACCTTC. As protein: CASSLLTGEANYGYTF.

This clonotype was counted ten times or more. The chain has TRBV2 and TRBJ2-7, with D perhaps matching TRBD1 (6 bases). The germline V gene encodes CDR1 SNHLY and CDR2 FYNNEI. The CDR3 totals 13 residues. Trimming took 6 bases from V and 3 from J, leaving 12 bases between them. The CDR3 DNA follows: TGTGCCAGCAGGGGGGCCGGGTACTACGAGCAGTACTTC. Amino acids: CASRGAGYYEQYF. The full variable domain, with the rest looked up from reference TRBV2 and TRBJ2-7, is EPEVTQTPSHQVTQMGQEVILRCVPISNHLYFYWYRQILGQKVEFLVSFYNNEISEKSEIFDDQFSVERPDGSNFTLKIRSTKLEDSAMYFCASRGAGYYEQYFGPGTRLTVT.

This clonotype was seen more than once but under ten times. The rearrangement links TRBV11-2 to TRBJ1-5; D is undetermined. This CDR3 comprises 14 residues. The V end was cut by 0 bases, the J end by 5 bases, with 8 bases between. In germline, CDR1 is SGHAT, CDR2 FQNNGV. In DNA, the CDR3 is TGTGCCAGCAGCTTAGATCCTGGGGATCAGCCCCAGCATTTT. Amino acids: CASSLDPGDQPQHF.

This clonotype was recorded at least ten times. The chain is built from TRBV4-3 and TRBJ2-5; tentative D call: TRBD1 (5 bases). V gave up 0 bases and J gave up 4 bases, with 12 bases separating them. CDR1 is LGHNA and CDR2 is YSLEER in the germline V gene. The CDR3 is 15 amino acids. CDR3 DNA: TGCGCCAGCAGCCAAGAAGGGGCAGAAGGAGAGACCCAGTACTTC. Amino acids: CASSQEGAEGETQYF.

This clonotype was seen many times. The DNA for the CDR3 is TGTGCCAGCAGCCAAGTGTCCAGGGGAGGAAACGAGCAGTACTTC. Translated, it gives CASSQVSRGGNEQYF. V usage is TRBV4-2 and J usage is TRBJ2-7; perhaps D is TRBD1 or TRBD2 (6 bases each). The CDR3 has 15 amino acids. V dropped 1 base and J dropped 5 bases, with 15 bases sitting between them. CDR1 and CDR2 from the germline V gene are LGHNA and YNFKEQ.